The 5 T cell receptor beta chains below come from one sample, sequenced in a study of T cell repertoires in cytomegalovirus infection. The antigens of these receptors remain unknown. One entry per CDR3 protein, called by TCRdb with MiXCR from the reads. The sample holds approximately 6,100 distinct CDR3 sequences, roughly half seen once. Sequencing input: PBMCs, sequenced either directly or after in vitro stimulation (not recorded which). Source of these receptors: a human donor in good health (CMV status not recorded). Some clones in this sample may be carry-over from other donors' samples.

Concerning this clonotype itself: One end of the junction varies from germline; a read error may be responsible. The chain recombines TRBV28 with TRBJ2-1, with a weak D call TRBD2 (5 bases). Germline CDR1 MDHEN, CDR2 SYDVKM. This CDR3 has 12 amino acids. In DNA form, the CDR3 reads TGTGCCAGCAGTTTTTACCTAGCAGCGCAGTTTTTC. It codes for CASSFYLAAQFF.

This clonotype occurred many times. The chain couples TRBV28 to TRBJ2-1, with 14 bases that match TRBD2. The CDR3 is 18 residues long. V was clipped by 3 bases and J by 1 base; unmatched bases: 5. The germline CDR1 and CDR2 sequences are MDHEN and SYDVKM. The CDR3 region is CASSLGLAGAESYNEQFF. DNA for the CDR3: TGTGCCAGCAGTTTGGGACTAGCGGGAGCCGAATCCTACAATGAGCAGTTCTTC.

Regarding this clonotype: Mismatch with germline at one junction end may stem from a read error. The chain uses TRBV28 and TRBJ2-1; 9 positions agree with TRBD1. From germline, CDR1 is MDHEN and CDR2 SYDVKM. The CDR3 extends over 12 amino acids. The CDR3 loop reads CASSFGTGRHFF. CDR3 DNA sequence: TGTGCAAGCAGTTTCGGGACAGGGCGTCATTTCTTC.

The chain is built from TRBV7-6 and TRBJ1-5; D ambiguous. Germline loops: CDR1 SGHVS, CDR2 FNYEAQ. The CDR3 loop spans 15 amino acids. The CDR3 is CDSSPETYINQPQHF. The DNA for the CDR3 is TGTGACAGTAGCCCCGAAACATACATTAATCAGCCCCAGCATTTT.

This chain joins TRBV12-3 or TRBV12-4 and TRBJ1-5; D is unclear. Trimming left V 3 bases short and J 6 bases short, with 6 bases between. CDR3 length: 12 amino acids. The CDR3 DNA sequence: TGTGCCAGCAGTTTGAACGGTCAGCCCCAGCATTTT. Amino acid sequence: CASSLNGQPQHF.